The 17 T cell receptor beta chains in this list originate from one sample, sequenced in a study of blood T cells in healthy people across ages. The use of a sample-barcoded 5' primer and a J-beta primer mix characterized a second PCR of roughly 6 to 11 cycles. TCRdb reprocessed the 5' RACE reads with MiXCR, giving one entry per CDR3 protein. The table shows 800,000 to 1,300,000 distinct CDR3 sequences, with approximately 26% occurring only once. These data are also associated with another study on T cells of mothers and their children.

The sample was blood. The origin of the receptors is a girl aged 2 to 10 in good health.

The genes are TRBV6-6 and TRBJ2-5, with D maybe TRBD2 (7 bases). Germline V CDR1 and CDR2: MNHNY, SVGAGI (reference sequence). The CDR3 runs 15 residues. The germline V and J ends were trimmed by 6 bases and 5 bases, with 19 bases remaining between them. CDR3 bases: TGTGCCAGCAGAGATCTTACGGGGGGCCGGGAGACCCAGTACTTC. Translating it yields CASRDLTGGRETQYF.

The CDR3 DNA reads TGTGCCAGCAGCTCGATCGTGGCTAGCACAGATACGCAGTATTTT. Translation: CASSSIVASTDTQYF. V is TRBV7-9 and J is TRBJ2-3; D is uncertain. CDR1 SEHNR and CDR2 FQNEAQ come from the germline V gene (reference sequence). The germline V and J ends were trimmed by 4 bases and 0 bases, with 11 bases remaining between them. The CDR3 spans 15 residues.

As concerns this clonotype: At one boundary the junction diverges from the germline segment, which might be a read error. The chain recombines TRBV7-9 with TRBJ2-6; D not certain. Per the germline V gene, CDR1 is SEHNR and CDR2 is FQNEAQ (reference sequence). CDR3 length: 15 amino acids. This chain's CDR3 is CASSSSFAGANVLTF. Written as DNA, the CDR3 is TGCGCCAGCAGCTCCAGCTTTGCTGGGGCCAACGTCCTGACTTTC. Filled out from reference TRBV7-9 and TRBJ2-6, the complete variable domain reads DTGVSQNPRHKITKRGQNVTFRCDPISEHNRLYWYRQTLGQGPEFLTYFQNEAQLEKSRLLSDRFSAERPKGSFSTLEIQRTEQGDSAMYLCASSSSFAGANVLTFGAGSRLTVL.

The chain couples TRBV2 to TRBJ2-2, with 8 bases that match TRBD2. Germline CDR1 reads SNHLY; CDR2 reads FYNNEI. The ends lost 0 bases at V and 2 bases at J; junction bases unmatched: 11. The CDR3 runs 19 residues. Here the CDR3 reads CASSEAGIAGQINTGELFF. The CDR3 DNA reads TGTGCCAGCAGTGAAGCCGGCATAGCGGGGCAGATTAACACCGGGGAGCTGTTTTTT.

This clonotype has just a few counts. The chain recombines TRBV20-1 with TRBJ2-5; TRBD2 matches at 8 bases. Germline V gene lookup returns CDR1 DFQATT and CDR2 SNEGSKA (reference sequence). The CDR3 consists of 13 residues. The CDR3 spells CSPNGGGPETQYF. CDR3 coding DNA: TGCAGCCCCAACGGCGGGGGGCCAGAGACCCAGTACTTC.

This clonotype was counted between two and nine times. The J gene is TRBJ2-3, the V gene TRBV7-6, with 10 bases fitting TRBD2. This CDR3 has 15 amino acids. Germline V gene lookup returns CDR1 SGHVS and CDR2 FNYEAQ. V lost 6 bases and J lost 2; bases outside the gene matches: 5. CDR3 bases: TGTGCCAGCAGTTCAGCGGGGGGGCTCACAGATACGCAGTATTTT. Protein sequence: CASSSAGGLTDTQYF.

A word on this clonotype: A junction end diverges from the germline sequence, so it may reflect a read error. The V gene is TRBV24-1, the J gene TRBJ2-1; a weak D match, TRBD2 (6 bases). The CDR3 covers 16 residues. The germline CDR1 and CDR2 sequences are KGHDR and SFDVKD. In DNA, the CDR3 is TGTGCCACCTGTGAGGCCGGGACTCCCTCCTACAATGAGCAGTTCTTC. It specifies CATCEAGTPSYNEQFF.

This clonotype has more than one count but fewer than ten. V is TRBV29-1 and J is TRBJ2-3, with 10 bases that match TRBD1. V shed 8 bases, J shed 5 bases, and the junction held 10 bases outside the gene matches. CDR1 and CDR2 from the germline V gene are SQVTM and ANQGSEA. The CDR3 contains 14 residues. The CDR3 DNA reads as TGCAGCTCCTGGACAGGGGGGTTAAGAGATACGCAGTATTTT. Encoded protein: CSSWTGGLRDTQYF.

A few counts support this clonotype. This CDR3 is CASSKGSGPYGYTF. CDR3 nucleotides: TGTGCCAGCAGCAAAGGGTCAGGTCCCTATGGCTACACCTTC. The chain joins TRBV21-1 to TRBJ1-2. TRBV21-1 is listed as a pseudogene. The CDR3 sequence is 14 residues long.

The chain links TRBV20-1 to TRBJ2-5; maybe TRBD1 (5 bases). The DNA end is more similar to TRBJ2-7, so the J call may be wrong. The CDR3 has 13 residues. Germline loops: CDR1 DFQATT, CDR2 SNEGSKA (reference sequence). The DNA for the CDR3 is TGCAGTGCTAGAGTAAGACAGACCTACGAGCAGTACTTC. Encoded protein: CSARVRQTYEQYF.

This clonotype was counted a few times. The rearrangement links TRBV4-2 to TRBJ2-5; 7 bases line up with TRBD1. The junction had 3 bases not matched to a gene; V was cut back by 3 bases and J by 2 bases. This CDR3 comprises 14 residues. CDR1 LGHNA and CDR2 YNFKEQ come from the germline V gene. CDR3: CASSHTGDQETQYF. CDR3 DNA sequence: TGTGCCAGCAGCCATACAGGGGATCAAGAGACCCAGTACTTC.

The gene calls are TRBV20-1 and TRBJ2-1; TRBD2 might be the D (6 bases). Germline lookup yields CDR1 DFQATT and CDR2 SNEGSKA (reference sequence). There are 12 residues in the CDR3. The V end was cut by 5 bases, the J end by 7 bases, with 12 bases between. CDR3 sequence (DNA): TGCAGTGCTCCGGAGGGTAAGAATGAGCAGTTCTTC. This codes for CSAPEGKNEQFF.

This clonotype was detected only a few times. This sequence joins TRBV4-3 and TRBJ2-3; D not resolved. The germline V gene has CDR1 LGHNA and CDR2 YSLEER. The CDR3 runs 14 residues. With 4 bases removed from V and 1 base from J, the gap between germline ends came to 9 bases. The CDR3 DNA is TGCGCCAGCAGCCGGGCTCCCGGCACAGATACGCAGTATTTT. Amino acids: CASSRAPGTDTQYF.

This clonotype turned up a few times. This CDR3 reads CASSFLPLGGYTF. CDR3 nucleotide sequence: TGTGCCAGCAGCTTCCTACCGTTAGGGGGCTACACCTTC. The chain joins TRBV7-6 to TRBJ1-2, with D unclear. The CDR3 runs to 13 residues. V dropped 3 bases and J dropped 8 bases, with 13 bases sitting between them. The germline gives CDR1 SGHVS, CDR2 FNYEAQ.

The chain links TRBV20-1 to TRBJ2-2; 8 positions match TRBD1. This CDR3 is 16 amino acids long. In germline, CDR1 is DFQATT, CDR2 SNEGSKA (reference sequence). V trimming: 3 bases; J trimming: 4 bases; junction bases outside the gene matches: 10. CDR3 protein: CSASLGQGRSTGELFF. The DNA of the CDR3 is TGCAGTGCTAGTCTCGGACAGGGTAGAAGCACCGGGGAGCTGTTTTTT.

The chain is built from TRBV20-1 and TRBJ2-3, with D unclear. V was pared by 8 bases and J by 13 bases, with 10 bases between. Looked up from germline, CDR1 is DFQATT and CDR2 is SNEGSKA (reference sequence). This CDR3 is 8 amino acids long. CDR3 protein: CSTPPEYF. DNA for the CDR3: TGCAGTACGCCGCCGGAGTATTTT.

V and J are TRBV4-2 and TRBJ1-1; no reliable D call. V lost 1 base and J lost 1, with 7 bases in between. CDR1 and CDR2 (germline): LGHNA, YNFKEQ. The CDR3 is made up of 14 amino acids. The CDR3 reads CASSQVAGNTEAFF. The CDR3 DNA reads as TGTGCCAGCAGCCAAGTAGCGGGGAACACTGAAGCTTTCTTT.